The 16 T cell receptor beta chains listed next were all sequenced from one sample in a study of Graves' ophthalmopathy and Graves' hyperthyroidism (dated by TCRdb to 2017 to 2018). Sequencing used an Illumina HiSeq 2000. For repertoire sequencing, TCR beta CDR3 regions were amplified from RNA transcripts. A first-round RT-PCR used HTBI primers with the Qiagen OneStep RT-PCR kit, followed by a second-round multiplex PCR, size selection and purification. Using fastp trimming at Q25 and MiXCR clonotype assembly, TCRdb reanalyzed the public sequencing data and kept in-frame beta chains. CDR3 protein sequences are deduplicated, and each keeps its most common genes and DNA. In this sample the table shows more than 550,000 distinct CDR3 sequences, about 38% of which occur a single time. In total, the top ten clones hold 3% to 4% of the sample. Sequencing input: peripheral blood. The receptors here all came from an adult man with Graves' ophthalmopathy.

Many counts were recorded for this clonotype. The J gene is TRBJ1-5, the V gene TRBV7-2; D might be TRBD1 (6 bases). This CDR3 spans 13 amino acids. CDR1 is SGHTA and CDR2 is FQGNSA in the germline V gene. The V end was cut by 5 bases, the J end by 6 bases, with 11 bases between. The CDR3: CASSVDRTQPQHF. The CDR3 nucleotides are TGTGCCAGCAGCGTAGACAGGACTCAGCCCCAGCATTTT.

At least ten counts were recorded for this clonotype. CDR3 nucleotide sequence: TGTGCCAGCAGTCGGAGCGGGAGTATCTACGAGCAGTACTTC. Translating it yields CASSRSGSIYEQYF. The V gene is TRBV6-5, the J gene TRBJ2-7, with 8 bases fitting TRBD2. CDR1 is MNHEY, CDR2 SVGAGI, per germline. This CDR3 contains 14 residues. V was clipped by 5 bases and J by 3 bases; unmatched bases: 6.

Note on this clonotype: This clone may be a read error of a much larger clone one base away. The V gene is TRBV20-1, the J gene TRBJ1-1, with 8 bases that match TRBD1. V lost 4 bases, J lost 6 bases, and 7 bases stayed unmatched. This CDR3 has 13 residues. The germline V gene encodes CDR1 DFQATT and CDR2 SNEGSKA (reference sequence). The CDR3 sequence is CSATGGSHAEAFF. The CDR3 DNA sequence: TGCAGTGCTACAGGGGGCAGTCACGCTGAAGCTTTCTTT.

This clonotype was counted at least ten times. The chain links TRBV24-1 to TRBJ2-2, with TRBD2 as a possible D gene (6 bases). V lost 5 bases, J lost 5 bases, and 11 bases lay in between. This CDR3 is 14 amino acids long. Germline V gives CDR1 KGHDR, CDR2 SFDVKD. This CDR3 reads CATSGQGGTGELFF. As DNA, the CDR3 is TGTGCCACCAGTGGTCAGGGAGGTACCGGGGAGCTGTTTTTT.

This chain joins TRBV7-2 and TRBJ1-4, with a weak D call TRBD1 (5 bases). Trimming took 6 bases from V and 4 from J, leaving 15 bases between them. The CDR3 runs 15 residues. CDR1 and CDR2 (germline): SGHTA, FQGNSA. Here the CDR3 DNA reads TGTGCCAGCAGTTTATCAAGACAGCTTAATGAAAAACTGTTTTTT. Its translation: CASSLSRQLNEKLFF.

Written as DNA, the CDR3 is TGTGCCATCAGGGAAGAGGCCCTAAAAAATGAGCAGTTCTTC. This codes for CAIREEALKNEQFF. V gene TRBV10-3 combines with J gene TRBJ2-1; D is undetermined. CDR3 length: 14 residues. From germline, CDR1 is ENHRY and CDR2 SYGVKD. Deletions cut 6 bases from V and 7 bases from J, with 16 bases between.

This clonotype showed up many times. CDR3 protein: CSARDAGTAYTYEQYF. The CDR3 nucleotides read TGCAGTGCTAGGGATGCCGGGACAGCCTATACCTACGAGCAGTACTTC. The chain combines TRBV20-1 with TRBJ2-7; TRBD1 matches 7 bases. With V trimmed by 3 bases and J by 2 bases, 13 bases remained unmatched. Germline V lookup: CDR1 DFQATT, CDR2 SNEGSKA (reference sequence). This CDR3 is built from 16 residues.

The chain combines TRBV30 with TRBJ2-5; tentatively, D is TRBD2 (6 bases). Trimming pared 0 bases from V and 1 base from J, leaving 6 bases between. The length of the CDR3 is 13 residues. Germline CDR1 GTSNPN, CDR2 SVGIG (reference sequence). For the CDR3, the DNA is TGTGCCTGGAGTGTGACTAGCCAAGAGACCCAGTACTTC. It codes for CAWSVTSQETQYF.

This clonotype occurred a few times. This chain links TRBV11-2 with TRBJ1-3, with 7 bases lining up with TRBD1. Germline CDR1 reads SGHAT; CDR2 reads FQNNGV. The CDR3 has 13 amino acids. With V trimmed by 5 bases and J by 8 bases, 6 bases remained unmatched. The CDR3 nucleotides are TGTGCCAGCAGCACAACAGGGGTGGACACCATATATTTT. Residues: CASSTTGVDTIYF.

The rearrangement links TRBV3-1 to TRBJ2-5; 11 bases agree with TRBD2. Trimming removed 2 bases from V and 3 bases from J; junction bases left unmatched: 2. This CDR3 has 15 residues. CDR1 is LGHDT, CDR2 YNNKEL, per germline (reference sequence). CDR3 in amino acids: CASSQQGLAEETQYF. For the CDR3, the DNA is TGTGCCAGCAGCCAACAGGGACTAGCGGAAGAGACCCAGTACTTC.

This clonotype has more than one count but fewer than ten. One junction end does not reproduce the germline sequence, and a read error may be involved. The gene calls are TRBV10-3 and TRBJ1-6, with 8 bases aligning to TRBD1. CDR3 length: 18 residues. The germline CDR1 and CDR2 sequences are ENHRY and SYGVKD. For the CDR3, the DNA is TGTGCCAGCAGTAACAGGGGGATTAGGGGAGGCTATAATTCACCCCTCCACTTT. Translated, it gives CASSNRGIRGGYNSPLHF.

This clonotype appeared many times. V gene TRBV20-1 combines with J gene TRBJ2-7; D is perhaps TRBD2 (6 bases). Germline V gene data show CDR1 as DFQATT and CDR2 as SNEGSKA (reference sequence). This CDR3 is built from 13 residues. Trimming took off 3 bases at V and 3 bases at J, with 12 bases between the two ends. The CDR3 DNA is TGCAGTGCTAGCCGGGAGAGGGGCTACGAGCAGTACTTC. This gives the protein CSASRERGYEQYF.

At least ten counts were recorded for this clonotype. The rearrangement links TRBV6-6 to TRBJ1-4; 8 nucleotides agree with TRBD1. Germline V gives CDR1 MNHNY, CDR2 SVGAGI (reference sequence). V shed 7 bases and J 8 bases; nucleotides not matched to a gene: 9. The CDR3 consists of 14 residues. In nucleotides, the CDR3 is TGTGCCAGCACCGAAGACAGGGGAGGGGAAAAACTGTTTTTT. Amino acid sequence: CASTEDRGGEKLFF.

In its sample, this clonotype was seen many times. This chain links TRBV7-2 with TRBJ1-1; tentatively, D is TRBD1 (6 bases). Germline values: CDR1 SGHTA, CDR2 FQGNSA. V lost 6 bases to trimming and J lost 5 bases, with 13 bases between them. This CDR3 is 13 amino acids long. CDR3 bases: TGTGCCAGCAGTAGCCAGGGGCCGACTGAAGCTTTCTTT. Encoded protein: CASSSQGPTEAFF.

The genes are TRBV5-1 and TRBJ1-6; the match to TRBD1 covers 9 bases. The J segment lost 8 bases and the V segment lost 4 bases, leaving 7 bases of the junction unmatched. There are 15 residues in the CDR3. Germline V gene sequence: CDR1 SGHRS, CDR2 YFSETQ. The CDR3 region is CASSPPGQGDSPLHF. CDR3 DNA: TGCGCCAGCAGCCCGCCGGGACAGGGTGATTCACCCCTCCACTTT.

This clonotype has at least ten counts. The CDR3 DNA is TGTGCCAGTAGTATAGTGCGAACCCGGGGACAGCCCCAGCATTTT. Translation gives CASSIVRTRGQPQHF. This chain uses TRBV19 with TRBJ1-5; D not certain. The CDR3 has 15 amino acids. V was pared by 1 base and J by 7 bases, with 14 bases between. The V gene's germline CDR1 is LNHDA and CDR2 SQIVND (reference sequence).